This TCR beta chain was sequenced in a study of T cell clones after liver transplantation. V was pared by 5 bases and J by 7 bases, with 20 bases between. Germline assignment: CDR1 LNHDA and CDR2 SQIVND (reference sequence). CDR3 length equals 15 residues. Profiled with immunoSEQ multiplex PCR; TCRdb holds only in-frame clones, not every one. The profile shows 90,000 to 120,000 clones, 82% of them singletons. The chain uses TRBV19 and TRBJ2-5, with a tentative D call TRBD2 (5 bases). The receptor was isolated from a human donor who received a liver transplant. Sequencing used CD4+ T cells from blood, obtained before liver transplant. The CDR3 DNA is TGTGCCAGTAGTCCCTCCTCACATATTCGGGGGACCCAGTACTTC. It is translated as CASSPSSHIRGTQYF.